Each of the 22 T cell receptor beta chains below was sequenced from the same sample in a study of PD-1 blockade in mismatch repair-deficient tumors. The repertoire was sequenced with immunoSEQ multiplex PCR; TCRdb's copy has only in-frame clones and lacks some. This sample carries some 110,000 clones, 65% to 80% of them seen once, and the ten largest clones take approximately 5%. The input for sequencing was peripheral blood, taken approximately 14 months after starting pembrolizumab. These receptors all come from an adult with mismatch repair-deficient cancer.

The sample holds a few counts of this clone. The V call is TRBV7-3, the J call TRBJ1-1, with 7 bases fitting TRBD1. The CDR3 is 17 amino acids. The germline gives CDR1 SGHTA, CDR2 FQGTGA. Trimming removed 4 bases from V and 5 bases from J; junction bases left unmatched: 16. The CDR3 coding sequence is TGTGCCAGCAGCTCCCGAGGAGGGGGCGCGTCTGTTACTGAAGCTTTCTTT. Amino acids: CASSSRGGGASVTEAFF.

The chain links TRBV7-9 to TRBJ2-7; 7 bases line up with TRBD2. V was clipped by 8 bases and J by 0 bases; unmatched bases: 13. Looked up from germline, CDR1 is SEHNR and CDR2 is FQNEAQ (reference sequence). The CDR3 runs to 16 residues. CDR3 residues: CASAIDVGGISYEQYF. The CDR3 region has the DNA TGTGCCAGCGCTATAGACGTGGGGGGGATCTCCTACGAGCAGTACTTC.

The chain joins TRBV19 to TRBJ1-4, with D possibly matching TRBD1 (6 bases). V gave up 2 bases and J gave up 7 bases, with 11 bases separating them. Germline values: CDR1 LNHDA, CDR2 SQIVND (reference sequence). This CDR3 spans 14 amino acids. The CDR3 bases are TGTGCCAGTAGTATAAGGGACACTCCTGAAAAACTGTTTTTT. Residues: CASSIRDTPEKLFF. Looking up the rest from reference TRBV19 and TRBJ1-4 gives the full variable domain: DGGITQSPKYLFRKEGQNVTLSCEQNLNHDAMYWYRQDPGQGLRLIYYSQIVNDFQKGDIAEGYSVSREKKESFPLTVTSAQKNPTAFYLCASSIRDTPEKLFFGSGTQLSVL.

The chain links TRBV5-4 to TRBJ2-7; no reliable D call. Germline assignment: CDR1 SGHNT and CDR2 YYREEE (reference sequence). The V gene lost 0 bases and the J gene lost 6 bases, with 10 bases spanning the gap. The CDR3 is 13 amino acids. In DNA form, the CDR3 reads TGTGCCAGCAGCTTGGGGCAGCCTACCGAGCAGTACTTC. It translates to CASSLGQPTEQYF.

The genes are TRBV5-6 and TRBJ2-1, with a tentative D call TRBD1 (5 bases). This CDR3 is built from 13 residues. V dropped 4 bases and J dropped 9 bases, with 14 bases sitting between them. Germline assignment: CDR1 SGHDT and CDR2 YYEEEE. The DNA of the CDR3 is TGTGCCAGCAGCCAAGGGGTTTCACGTGAGCAGTTCTTC. It encodes CASSQGVSREQFF.

The J gene is TRBJ2-1, the V gene TRBV10-2; 7 bases match TRBD2. CDR3 size: 15 residues. V shed 6 bases, J shed 0 bases, and the junction held 5 bases outside the gene matches. Germline assignment: CDR1 WSHSY and CDR2 SAAADI. CDR3 DNA sequence: TGCGCCAGCAGAATCGGGAGGTCCTCCTACAATGAGCAGTTCTTC. Encoded protein: CASRIGRSSYNEQFF.

This CDR3 reads CASSLVGTGAYEQYF. Written as DNA, the CDR3 is TGTGCCAGCAGCTTGGTCGGGACAGGGGCCTACGAGCAGTACTTC. V and J are TRBV5-4 and TRBJ2-5; 10 bases match TRBD1. The J call could be wrong; TRBJ2-7 is a better fit for the DNA end. Germline lookup yields CDR1 SGHNT and CDR2 YYREEE (reference sequence). The CDR3 loop spans 15 amino acids.

CDR3 protein: CASRVFRGSSYEQYF. The CDR3 DNA sequence: TGTGCCAGTAGAGTCTTTCGTGGGAGCTCCTACGAGCAGTACTTC. V usage is TRBV19 and J usage is TRBJ2-7, with D perhaps matching TRBD2 (5 bases). The CDR3 totals 15 residues. V dropped 6 bases and J dropped 0 bases, with 15 bases sitting between them. Looked up from germline, CDR1 is LNHDA and CDR2 is SQIVND (reference sequence).

This CDR3 reads CASSLEQGYQETQYF. Here the CDR3 DNA reads TGTGCCAGCAGCTTAGAACAGGGGTACCAAGAGACCCAGTACTTC. The gene calls are TRBV11-3 and TRBJ2-5, with 7 bases lining up with TRBD1. The V segment lost 0 bases and the J segment 0 bases; nucleotides outside the gene matches: 1. The CDR3 runs to 15 residues. CDR1 is SGHNT, CDR2 YENEEA, per germline.

The chain employs TRBV18 and TRBJ1-2, with 8 bases fitting TRBD1. The CDR3 loop spans 16 amino acids. Unmatched junction bases numbered 9, after V lost 3 bases and J lost 3 bases. Germline V gene sequence: CDR1 KGHSH, CDR2 LQKENI. In nucleotides, the CDR3 is TGTGCCAGCTCACCTACAAACAGGGGGAAGGACTATGGCTACACCTTC. This encodes CASSPTNRGKDYGYTF.

Only one count was recorded for this clone. The rearrangement uses TRBV5-1 and TRBJ2-2; TRBD2 aligns across 7 bases. The J segment lost 0 bases and the V segment lost 3 bases, leaving 5 bases of the junction unmatched. This CDR3 has 16 amino acids. Germline V CDR1 and CDR2: SGHRS, YFSETQ. CDR3 nucleotide sequence: TGCGCCAGCAGCTCGCGTACTAGCGCGAACACCGGGGAGCTGTTTTTT. Translation: CASSSRTSANTGELFF. Based on the CDR3 plus reference TRBV5-1 and TRBJ2-2, the full variable domain is KAGVTQTPRYLIKTRGQQVTLSCSPISGHRSVSWYQQTPGQGLQFLFEYFSETQRNKGNFPGRFSGRQFSNSRSEMNVSTLELGDSALYLCASSSRTSANTGELFFGEGSRLTVL.

The rearrangement joins TRBV29-1 to TRBJ2-1, with a tentative D call TRBD1 (6 bases). The V gene lost 0 bases and the J gene lost 7 bases, with 16 bases spanning the gap. The CDR3 has 15 amino acids. CDR1 SQVTM and CDR2 ANQGSEA come from the germline V gene. Here the CDR3 reads CSVEDRTRGLNEQFF. In nucleotides, the CDR3 is TGCAGCGTTGAAGATCGTACCAGGGGTTTGAATGAGCAGTTCTTC.

V is TRBV9 and J is TRBJ2-2, with TRBD2 identical over 9 bases. CDR1 and CDR2 (germline): SGDLS, YYNGEE. This CDR3 region has 16 residues. With 1 base clipped from V and 4 bases from J, the junction kept 5 bases outside the gene matches. Written as DNA, the CDR3 is TGTGCCAGCAGCGTACAGCGGGGGGAGAGCACCGGGGAGCTGTTTTTT. Its translation: CASSVQRGESTGELFF.

The chain combines TRBV7-2 with TRBJ1-1; D not certain. CDR3 length: 16 residues. Looked up from germline, CDR1 is SGHTA and CDR2 is FQGNSA. Deletions cut 6 bases from V and 4 bases from J, with 21 bases between. CDR3 in DNA: TGTGCCAGCAGATTAAGTGGGCGGGGTGTGGGCACTGAAGCTTTCTTT. Protein sequence: CASRLSGRGVGTEAFF.

The chain couples TRBV6-6 to TRBJ1-1; D uncertain. Germline CDR1 MNHNY, CDR2 SVGAGI (reference sequence). The CDR3 sequence is 11 residues long. Trimming cost V 5 bases and J 8 bases, with 9 bases left between them. The DNA for the CDR3 is TGTGCCAGCAGTGGAAAGGGCGAAGCTTTCTTT. The encoded protein is CASSGKGEAFF.

J is TRBJ2-7 and V is TRBV19; unclear D gene. The CDR3 consists of 13 residues. V gave up 4 bases and J gave up 3 bases, with 10 bases separating them. Germline V CDR1 and CDR2: LNHDA, SQIVND (reference sequence). DNA of the CDR3: TGTGCCAGTAGTAGGGCAGTAGACTACGAGCAGTACTTC. This translates into CASSRAVDYEQYF.

CDR3 nucleotides: TGCGCCAGCGGTTCCTACGAGCAGTACTTC. This encodes CASGSYEQYF. The rearrangement joins TRBV4-3 to TRBJ2-7; D unclear. Germline V gives CDR1 LGHNA, CDR2 YSLEER. The CDR3 has 10 amino acids. Trimming pared 8 bases from V and 1 base from J, leaving 3 bases between.

This chain connects TRBV29-1 to TRBJ2-7; tentatively, D is TRBD1 (5 bases). The germline CDR1 and CDR2 sequences are SQVTM and ANQGSEA. The CDR3 spans 13 residues. Here the CDR3 reads CTFTGGDPHEQYF. The CDR3 nucleotides are TGCACTTTTACAGGCGGCGATCCCCACGAGCAGTACTTC.

This sequence joins TRBV5-6 and TRBJ1-1, with 8 bases lining up with TRBD1. CDR3 size: 14 residues. The trim removed 0 bases at V and 3 bases at J, leaving 1 base unmatched. Germline V CDR1 and CDR2: SGHDT, YYEEEE. The CDR3 DNA sequence: TGTGCCAGCAGCTTGGTACAGGGGGACACTGAAGCTTTCTTT. It codes for CASSLVQGDTEAFF.

V gene TRBV6-5 combines with J gene TRBJ2-7; tentatively, D is TRBD1 (6 bases). In germline, CDR1 is MNHEY, CDR2 SVGAGI. The CDR3 loop spans 14 amino acids. Trimming took off 6 bases at V and 1 base at J, with 13 bases between the two ends. The CDR3 region is CASRTDRFSYEQYF. The CDR3 region has the DNA TGTGCCAGCAGAACCGACAGGTTTTCCTACGAGCAGTACTTC.

This clone was picked up one time. This chain joins TRBV27 and TRBJ2-7; no reliable D call. Trimming removed 5 bases from V and 0 bases from J, with 17 bases in between. Germline V gene sequence: CDR1 MNHEY, CDR2 SMNVEV (reference sequence). CDR3 length: 16 residues. The CDR3 nucleotides read TGTGCCAGCAGTACCAGGACCGATCCTACCTCCTACGAGCAGTACTTC. Protein sequence: CASSTRTDPTSYEQYF.

The chain employs TRBV30 and TRBJ2-1; 8 nucleotides align to TRBD1. From germline, CDR1 is GTSNPN and CDR2 SVGIG (reference sequence). The J segment lost 4 bases and the V segment lost 1 base, leaving 3 bases of the junction unmatched. CDR3 length equals 14 residues. DNA of the CDR3: TGTGCCTGGAGTGCCTGGACAGGGTACAATGAGCAGTTCTTC. Translated, it gives CAWSAWTGYNEQFF.